This T cell receptor (beta chain) was recovered during a study of somatic mutations in cytotoxic T cells in rheumatoid arthritis. The repertoire was sequenced with immunoSEQ multiplex PCR; TCRdb's copy has only in-frame clones and lacks some. The repertoire consists of some 40,000 clones, with about 84% occurring once and the leading ten covering roughly 3.1%. Trimming removed 5 bases at V and 4 bases at J, with 16 bases between. Germline CDR1 is SGHAT and CDR2 is FQDESV (reference sequence). The length of the CDR3 is 15 residues. This TCR came from a man in his forties in good health. V usage is TRBV11-1 and J usage is TRBJ2-3; D might be TRBD2 (6 bases). The sequenced material came from CD8+ T cells sorted from blood. The CDR3 DNA sequence: TGTGCCAGCAGCCAACATGGAGGGGATGCAGATACGCAGTATTTT. Its protein product is CASSQHGGDADTQYF.